The present T cell receptor beta chain was sequenced within a study of CD8 T cells in Susac syndrome. Study-level points and caveats: Only a relatively small number of individuals were included in the TCR sequencing and HLA analysis.

The CDR3 is made up of 15 amino acids. Unmatched junction bases numbered 9, after V lost 6 bases and J lost 8 bases. Germline CDR1 and CDR2: MNHEY and SVGEGT. With respect to this clonotype: The target antigen is unknown.

Random hexamers primed reverse transcription of 0.5 to 1 ug RNA. Each CDR3 protein is one row after TCRdb ran MiXCR on the immunoSEQ multiplex PCR reads. The data contain over 140,000 distinct CDR3 sequences, around 93% of them singletons. Sequencing of TCR beta was undertaken in CD8+ and CD4+ T cells derived from blood. TEMRA cells were FACS-enriched and CD8+ and CD4+ T cells negatively isolated. Sequenced sample: CD4+ T cells from PBMCs. The receptor was isolated from a human donor with Susac syndrome. V and J are TRBV6-2 or TRBV6-3 and TRBJ2-1; 11 bases fit TRBD2. CDR3 region: CASSPGLAGSDEQFF. The CDR3 nucleotides are TGTGCCAGCAGCCCCGGACTAGCGGGCTCCGATGAGCAGTTCTTC.